This T cell receptor (beta chain) was recovered during a study of lymphopenia after photon versus proton radiotherapy. The germline V gene has CDR1 SEHNR and CDR2 FQNEAQ (reference sequence). V was trimmed by 1 base and J by 1 base, leaving 7 bases between them. This CDR3 spans 14 amino acids. The assay was immunoSEQ multiplex PCR, and TCRdb's table has in-frame clones only and misses some. The sample holds roughly 30,000 clones; 87% are singletons and the top ten take around 50%. The rearrangement joins TRBV7-9 to TRBJ1-1, with D unresolved. This clonotype was obtained from a woman in her fifties or sixties with cholangiocarcinoma. Some clones in this sample may be carry-over from other donors' samples. The sequencing here drew on peripheral blood, taken from a patient treated with proton-based radiotherapy. CDR3 residues: CASSLGQGNTEAFF. CDR3 in DNA: TGTGCCAGCAGCTTAGGGCAAGGGAACACTGAAGCTTTCTTT.